These 30 T cell receptor beta chains originate from one sample sequenced in a study of blood T cell repertoires in COVID-19. This table comes from immunoSEQ multiplex PCR, and its TCRdb copy is limited to in-frame clones, with some not included. The sample gives approximately 310,000 clones, 80% to 90% of which show up once; less than 9.5% is in the top ten. Sequencing was carried out using peripheral blood. All receptors derive from a woman aged 45-65 years who had recovered from COVID-19.

The genes are TRBV10-1 and TRBJ2-5; TRBD1 agrees at 8 bases. CDR3 length equals 16 residues. The V and J ends lost 3 bases and 4 bases, in that order; junction bases with no gene match: 10. Germline CDR1 WNHNN, CDR2 SYGVQD (reference sequence). CDR3 in amino acids: CASSDAAGQGRETQYF. CDR3 in DNA: TGCGCCAGCAGTGACGCGGCTGGACAGGGACGAGAGACCCAGTACTTC.

The chain couples TRBV5-4 to TRBJ2-4, with TRBD2 matching 8 bases. The length of the CDR3 is 13 residues. Germline V lookup: CDR1 SGHNT, CDR2 YYREEE (reference sequence). J gave up 7 bases and V 2 bases, and 2 bases lay outside the gene matches. The chain's CDR3 is CASSFPGGNIQYF. Written as DNA, the CDR3 is TGTGCCAGCAGCTTCCCGGGAGGGAACATTCAGTACTTC.

The chain combines TRBV24-1 with TRBJ1-5, with 9 bases lining up with TRBD1. CDR3 size: 16 residues. V shed 4 bases, J shed 9 bases, and the junction held 12 bases outside the gene matches. The germline V gene encodes CDR1 KGHDR and CDR2 SFDVKD. The CDR3 protein is CATSEHGQGTGLPQHF. The CDR3 DNA reads TGTGCCACCAGTGAACACGGACAGGGGACGGGCTTGCCCCAGCATTTT.

This rearrangement joins TRBV6-2 or TRBV6-3 to TRBJ2-7, with D hard to call. The CDR3 has 13 residues. CDR1 and CDR2 from the germline V gene are MNHEY and SVGEGT. V shed 4 bases and J shed 3 bases, with 10 bases lying between them. CDR3 bases: TGTGCCAGCAGTTCAGACTCTTACTACGAGCAGTACTTC. Translation gives CASSSDSYYEQYF.

This clone was recorded only once. V usage is TRBV30 and J usage is TRBJ1-2; D gene uncertain. V was clipped by 4 bases and J by 4 bases, with 13 bases between them. There are 13 residues in the CDR3. The germline V gene encodes CDR1 GTSNPN and CDR2 SVGIG (reference sequence). CDR3 in DNA: TGTGCCTGGATAGGGCCCGGGAGCTATGGCTACACCTTC. This codes for CAWIGPGSYGYTF.

This chain links TRBV19 with TRBJ2-3; possibly TRBD1 for D (6 bases). V lost 3 bases and J 2 bases, leaving 6 bases between the germline ends. In germline, CDR1 is LNHDA, CDR2 SQIVND (reference sequence). The CDR3 contains 13 residues. The CDR3 region has the DNA TGTGCCAGTAGTATGGGGGCCACAGATACGCAGTATTTT. It yields the protein CASSMGATDTQYF.

This chain links TRBV20-1 with TRBJ2-1, with 7 nucleotides matching TRBD2. CDR1 and CDR2 (germline): DFQATT, SNEGSKA (reference sequence). CDR3 length equals 16 residues. The trim removed 3 bases at V and 6 bases at J, leaving 14 bases unmatched. CDR3 in DNA: TGCAGTGCTAGTAATCTGGGTGCGGGAGTGGCCAATGAGCAGTTCTTC. This codes for CSASNLGAGVANEQFF.

V usage is TRBV6-2 or TRBV6-3 and J usage is TRBJ2-2; D gene uncertain. V was pared by 4 bases and J by 6 bases, with 15 bases between. CDR3 size: 15 residues. Germline V gene lookup returns CDR1 MNHEY and CDR2 SVGEGT. CDR3 nucleotide sequence: TGTGCCAGCAGTTTCGAAGCGAGAAGGTCCGGGGAGCTGTTTTTT. Encoded protein: CASSFEARRSGELFF.

This clone was seen only a few times. The rearrangement uses TRBV19 and TRBJ2-6; D is perhaps TRBD2 (6 bases). The length of the CDR3 is 16 residues. Germline CDR1 is LNHDA and CDR2 is SQIVND (reference sequence). V lost 5 bases to trimming and J lost 4 bases, with 15 bases between them. As DNA, the CDR3 is TGTGCCAGTAGTGTTCGAGGAGGGGCCGGGGCCAACGTCCTGACTTTC. This translates into CASSVRGGAGANVLTF.

The chain is built from TRBV11-3 and TRBJ2-7; TRBD1 matches 7 bases. CDR1 SGHNT and CDR2 YENEEA come from the germline V gene. Trimming cost V 5 bases and J 2 bases; bases outside gene matches: 9. The CDR3 is made up of 15 amino acids. CDR3 sequence reads: CASSRESGTAYEQYF. CDR3 DNA sequence: TGTGCCAGCAGCAGAGAATCGGGGACAGCCTACGAGCAGTACTTC. The whole variable domain, filled in from reference TRBV11-3 and TRBJ2-7, reads EAGVVQSPRYKIIEKKQPVAFWCNPISGHNTLYWYLQNLGQGPELLIRYENEEAVDDSQLPKDRFSAERLKGVDSTLKIQPAELGDSAVYLCASSRESGTAYEQYFGPGTRLTVT.

The genes are TRBV28 and TRBJ2-3; D perhaps matches TRBD2 (6 bases). Germline V gene data show CDR1 as MDHEN and CDR2 as SYDVKM. Trimming took off 7 bases at V and 2 bases at J, with 22 bases between the two ends. The CDR3 loop spans 17 amino acids. The CDR3 protein is CASIPPVGGSSTDTQYF. Here the CDR3 DNA reads TGTGCCAGCATCCCCCCGGTCGGAGGGAGCTCCACAGATACGCAGTATTTT.

The chain carries TRBV30 and TRBJ1-6, with 7 positions matching TRBD1. V was clipped by 3 bases and J by 14 bases; unmatched bases: 10. The V gene's germline CDR1 is GTSNPN and CDR2 SVGIG (reference sequence). The CDR3 is 13 amino acids. In DNA form, the CDR3 reads TGTGCCTGGAGCTTCGACAGGGTCGATTCCCTCCACTTT. Translation: CAWSFDRVDSLHF. Full variable domain (outside the CDR3, taken from reference TRBV30 and TRBJ1-6): SQTIHQWPATLVQPVGSPLSLECTVEGTSNPNLYWYRQAAGRGLQLLFYSVGIGQISSEVPQNLSASRPQDRQFILSSKKLLLSDSGFYLCAWSFDRVDSLHFGNGTRLTVT.

The chain combines TRBV5-1 with TRBJ2-7, with no clear D. V lost 2 bases, J lost 0 bases, and 12 bases lay in between. Germline values: CDR1 SGHRS, CDR2 YFSETQ. The CDR3 sequence is 15 residues long. CDR3 nucleotides: TGCGCCAGCAGCTTATGGGCTGGAAGCTCCTACGAGCAGTACTTC. Encoded protein: CASSLWAGSSYEQYF. Combining the CDR3 with reference TRBV5-1 and TRBJ2-7 gives the whole variable domain KAGVTQTPRYLIKTRGQQVTLSCSPISGHRSVSWYQQTPGQGLQFLFEYFSETQRNKGNFPGRFSGRQFSNSRSEMNVSTLELGDSALYLCASSLWAGSSYEQYFGPGTRLTVT.

This clone came up a few times. This chain connects TRBV3-1 (or the pseudogene TRBV3-2) to TRBJ2-1; 7 bases are a match to TRBD1. The CDR3 totals 18 residues. The germline gives CDR1 LGHDT, CDR2 YNNKEL (reference sequence). The ends lost 0 bases at V and 6 bases at J; junction bases unmatched: 14. In nucleotides, the CDR3 is TGTGCCAGCAGCCAAGATTACCCCCGGGGACAGCTTAGCAATGAGCAGTTCTTC. This codes for CASSQDYPRGQLSNEQFF.

The J gene is TRBJ2-1, the V gene TRBV28; the D gene is possibly TRBD2 (7 bases). The CDR3 sequence is 16 residues long. The germline V gene encodes CDR1 MDHEN and CDR2 SYDVKM. Trimming took 6 bases from V and 3 from J, leaving 18 bases between them. DNA for the CDR3: TGTGCCAGCAGGACCCGGGGGGCTGGGGACTACAATGAGCAGTTCTTC. Translation gives CASRTRGAGDYNEQFF.

The chain has TRBV6-2 or TRBV6-3 and TRBJ2-7; tentatively, D is TRBD2 (6 bases). Germline CDR1 MNHEY, CDR2 SVGEGT. With 5 bases removed from V and 0 bases from J, the gap between germline ends came to 14 bases. The CDR3 length is 15 residues. The CDR3 loop reads CASSPSPGSSYEQYF. The CDR3 coding sequence is TGTGCCAGCAGTCCATCCCCCGGGAGCTCCTACGAGCAGTACTTC.

The chain uses TRBV28 and TRBJ1-4; 7 nucleotides line up with TRBD1. The CDR3 totals 18 residues. Per the germline V gene, CDR1 is MDHEN and CDR2 is SYDVKM. The ends lost 4 bases at V and 8 bases at J; junction bases unmatched: 19. The CDR3 region is CASSSPRGTVSDYEKLFF. CDR3 sequence (DNA): TGTGCCAGCAGTTCTCCCCGGGGGACAGTCTCGGACTACGAAAAACTGTTTTTT.

As concerns this clone: Other DNA sequences in the sample encode the same CDR3. The rearrangement links TRBV7-8 to TRBJ2-7; 10 nucleotides align to TRBD2. CDR3 length: 14 residues. J gave up 4 bases and V 5 bases, and 5 bases lay outside the gene matches. Germline values: CDR1 SGHVS, CDR2 FQNEAQ. The CDR3 coding sequence is TGTGCCAGCAGCCCCCTAGCGGGAGTTTACGAGCAGTACTTC. Protein product: CASSPLAGVYEQYF. Full variable domain (rest looked up from reference TRBV7-8 and TRBJ2-7): GAGVSQSPRYKVAKRGQDVALRCDPISGHVSLFWYQQALGQGPEFLTYFQNEAQLDKSGLPSDRFFAERPEGSVSTLKIQRTQQEDSAVYLCASSPLAGVYEQYFGPGTRLTVT.

V is TRBV7-3 and J is TRBJ2-3; D gene unclear. CDR1 and CDR2 from the germline V gene are SGHTA and FQGTGA. V lost 1 base to trimming and J lost 1 base, with 6 bases between them. This CDR3 contains 14 residues. CDR3 protein: CASSLNPGTDTQYF. The DNA of the CDR3 is TGTGCCAGCAGCTTAAACCCAGGCACAGATACGCAGTATTTT. The variable domain in full, completed from reference TRBV7-3 and TRBJ2-3, reads GAGVSQTPSNKVTEKGKYVELRCDPISGHTALYWYRQSLGQGPEFLIYFQGTGAADDSGLPNDRFFAVRPEGSVSTLKIQRTERGDSAVYLCASSLNPGTDTQYFGPGTRLTVL.

The genes are TRBV9 and TRBJ1-4; 7 bases agree with TRBD1. This CDR3 is built from 16 residues. CDR1 is SGDLS, CDR2 YYNGEE, per germline. Germline trimming cut 4 bases from V and 7 bases from J; bases unmatched to any gene: 13. CDR3 nucleotide sequence: TGTGCCAGCAGCCCTCGGGACAGCCGGAAGGTTGAAAAACTGTTTTTT. Protein product: CASSPRDSRKVEKLFF.

The chain employs TRBV3-1 (or the pseudogene TRBV3-2) and TRBJ2-1; a weak D match, TRBD1 (5 bases). V was clipped by 2 bases and J by 7 bases, with 15 bases between them. The germline V gene has CDR1 LGHDT and CDR2 YNNKEL (reference sequence). This CDR3 has 15 residues. The CDR3 nucleotides are TGTGCCAGCAGCCAAAGTACAGGTAGAAGGAATGAGCAGTTCTTC. Translated, it gives CASSQSTGRRNEQFF.

The chain uses TRBV5-1 and TRBJ2-2; 11 bases are a match to TRBD2. This CDR3 has 18 amino acids. After removal of 4 bases from V and 0 bases from J, the junction contained 8 bases not matched to a gene. CDR1 is SGHRS, CDR2 YFSETQ, per germline. CDR3 DNA sequence: TGCGCCAGCAGCAGACTTTTAGCGGGGGGGCCGAACACCGGGGAGCTGTTTTTT. Residues: CASSRLLAGGPNTGELFF.

This chain connects TRBV4-2 to TRBJ2-3; TRBD2 aligns across 7 bases. V lost 0 bases to trimming and J lost 6 bases; unmatched junction nucleotides: 9. The CDR3 is 16 residues long. Germline assignment: CDR1 LGHNA and CDR2 YNFKEQ. The CDR3: CASSQDSGGSADTQYF. The CDR3, as DNA: TGTGCCAGCAGCCAAGACTCGGGAGGATCCGCGGATACGCAGTATTTT.

The genes are TRBV6-2 or TRBV6-3 and TRBJ2-2, with D maybe TRBD1 (5 bases). V gave up 2 bases and J gave up 5 bases, with 9 bases separating them. Per the germline V gene, CDR1 is MNHEY and CDR2 is SVGEGT. CDR3 length: 14 amino acids. The CDR3 loop reads CASSYGAGTGELFF. The CDR3 region has the DNA TGTGCCAGCAGTTACGGGGCAGGGACCGGGGAGCTGTTTTTT.

This chain connects TRBV28 to TRBJ2-3; D is possibly TRBD2 (6 bases). The CDR3 is 12 amino acids. The germline gives CDR1 MDHEN, CDR2 SYDVKM. The V and J ends lost 8 bases and 2 bases respectively, with 8 bases between them. The CDR3 sequence is CASRGNTDTQYF. The CDR3 DNA reads as TGTGCCAGCCGGGGGAACACAGATACGCAGTATTTT.

This chain uses TRBV19 with TRBJ1-5, with D maybe TRBD1 (6 bases). V was pared by 5 bases and J by 0 bases, with 11 bases between. The CDR3 consists of 15 residues. Germline V lookup: CDR1 LNHDA, CDR2 SQIVND (reference sequence). The CDR3 spells CASSRGANSNQPQHF. The DNA of the CDR3 is TGTGCCAGTAGTCGGGGGGCTAATAGCAATCAGCCCCAGCATTTT.

The CDR3 DNA reads TGTGCCAGCAGCCCAGGGACTCCCTACGAGCAGTACTTC. Translation gives CASSPGTPYEQYF. The chain joins TRBV2 to TRBJ2-7, with a tentative D call TRBD2 (6 bases). V was trimmed by 6 bases and J by 2 bases, leaving 11 bases between them. The CDR3 is made up of 13 amino acids. CDR1 is SNHLY and CDR2 is FYNNEI in the germline V gene.

This chain connects TRBV5-1 to TRBJ2-5, with D perhaps TRBD2 (7 bases). Trimming cost V 1 base and J 5 bases, with 15 bases left between them. CDR3 size: 15 residues. CDR1 and CDR2 from the germline V gene are SGHRS and YFSETQ. The DNA of the CDR3 is TGCGCCAGCAGCTTGTGGGGGGGCGCTGAGGAGACCCAGTACTTC. Translating gives CASSLWGGAEETQYF.

The V gene is TRBV27, the J gene TRBJ1-3; TRBD1 agrees at 8 bases. The CDR3 is made up of 16 amino acids. CDR1 and CDR2 from the germline V gene are MNHEY and SMNVEV (reference sequence). With V trimmed by 3 bases and J by 0 bases, 4 bases remained unmatched. The CDR3 bases are TGTGCCAGCAGTTTGACAGGGGCGGCCTCTGGAAACACCATATATTTT. This sequence encodes CASSLTGAASGNTIYF.

V and J are TRBV30 and TRBJ1-2, with a possible D match to TRBD1 (6 bases). Germline V gene sequence: CDR1 GTSNPN, CDR2 SVGIG (reference sequence). Trimming stripped 0 bases from V and 8 bases from J, with 16 bases between. The CDR3 length is 14 residues. This CDR3 reads CAWSVLLTGGGYTF. The CDR3 DNA reads TGTGCCTGGAGTGTACTGTTGACAGGAGGAGGCTACACCTTC.